Below are 32 T cell receptor beta chains sequenced from a single sample in a study of shared clonotypes between healthy human individuals. Using immunoSEQ multiplex PCR, the repertoire was profiled, and TCRdb retains in-frame clones only, with some absent. The profile shows 2 million to 2.5 million clones, about 95% of them singletons. The sequenced sample was naive CD4+ T cells sorted from blood. As for subset: CD45RA+ positively selected. The receptors shown here come from a man between 18 and 29 years old in good health.

The V gene is TRBV7-6, the J gene TRBJ2-7, with 9 bases that match TRBD2. Germline V gene lookup returns CDR1 SGHVS and CDR2 FNYEAQ. V lost 1 base, J lost 0 bases, and 4 bases stayed unmatched. The CDR3 totals 16 residues. This CDR3 reads CASSLGTSESSYEQYF. In DNA form, the CDR3 reads TGTGCCAGCAGCTTAGGGACTAGCGAGAGCTCCTACGAGCAGTACTTC. The full variable domain, in which reference TRBV7-6 and TRBJ2-7 provide the parts outside the CDR3, is GAGVSQSPRYKVTKRGQDVALRCDPISGHVSLYWYRQALGQGPEFLTYFNYEAQQDKSGLPNDRFSAERPEGSISTLTIQRTEQRDSAMYRCASSLGTSESSYEQYFGPGTRLTVT.

V gene TRBV10-3 combines with J gene TRBJ1-1; D is uncertain. V was cut by 7 bases and J by 4 bases, with 13 bases left in between. The CDR3 spans 13 residues. CDR1 and CDR2 from the germline V gene are ENHRY and SYGVKD. CDR3 sequence reads: CAIMLAGSTEAFF. The DNA for the CDR3 is TGTGCCATCATGCTGGCGGGTAGCACTGAAGCTTTCTTT.

The chain is built from TRBV27 and TRBJ2-3, with 7 bases aligning to TRBD2. Germline lookup yields CDR1 MNHEY and CDR2 SMNVEV (reference sequence). This CDR3 has 14 amino acids. V shed 3 bases, J shed 4 bases, and the junction held 4 bases outside the gene matches. The chain's CDR3 is CASSLGRGPDTQYF. The DNA for the CDR3 is TGTGCCAGCAGTTTGGGGAGGGGCCCAGATACGCAGTATTTT.

The rearrangement links TRBV7-9 to TRBJ2-7; 7 bases are shared with TRBD1. The CDR3 length is 17 residues. Germline lookup yields CDR1 SEHNR and CDR2 FQNEAQ (reference sequence). V lost 4 bases and J lost 2; bases outside the gene matches: 14. In DNA form, the CDR3 reads TGTGCCAGCAGCTCAGGATGGTCACAGGGGCCCACCTACGAGCAGTACTTC. It specifies CASSSGWSQGPTYEQYF.

The CDR3 DNA sequence: TGTGCCAGCAGTGAAGTGGAGGGTCAGCCCCAGCATTTT. It specifies CASSEVEGQPQHF. The rearrangement links TRBV2 to TRBJ1-5; D not certain. Germline-derived CDR1 and CDR2 are SNHLY and FYNNEI. Trimming shortened V by 1 base and J by 6 bases, and 7 bases separated the two germline ends. The CDR3 length is 13 residues. The variable domain in full, with the rest retrieved from reference TRBV2 and TRBJ1-5, is EPEVTQTPSHQVTQMGQEVILRCVPISNHLYFYWYRQILGQKVEFLVSFYNNEISEKSEIFDDQFSVERPDGSNFTLKIRSTKLEDSAMYFCASSEVEGQPQHFGDGTRLSIL.

The J gene is TRBJ1-2, the V gene TRBV10-3, with no clear D. From germline, CDR1 is ENHRY and CDR2 SYGVKD. V was trimmed by 0 bases and J by 6 bases, leaving 5 bases between them. CDR3 size: 12 residues. The CDR3 loop is CAISESADGYTF. In DNA, the CDR3 is TGTGCCATCAGTGAGTCGGCGGATGGCTACACCTTC.

This chain connects TRBV14 to TRBJ2-1; D may be TRBD2 (5 bases). In germline, CDR1 is SGHDN, CDR2 FVKESK. There are 15 residues in the CDR3. Trimming pared 1 base from V and 8 bases from J, leaving 15 bases between. The CDR3 reads CASSQVGLGSDEQFF. CDR3 coding DNA: TGTGCCAGCAGCCAAGTTGGACTGGGCAGCGATGAGCAGTTCTTC.

The chain carries TRBV27 and TRBJ1-2; 8 positions agree with TRBD1. Germline values: CDR1 MNHEY, CDR2 SMNVEV (reference sequence). J was trimmed by 3 bases and V by 4 bases; bases with no gene match: 7. The length of the CDR3 is 15 residues. CDR3: CASSSFGQGDYGYTF. CDR3 DNA: TGTGCCAGCAGTTCGTTCGGACAGGGCGACTATGGCTACACCTTC.

To note about this clone: Other DNA sequences of this sample code for an identical CDR3. V gene TRBV28 combines with J gene TRBJ1-3; unclear D gene. CDR1 and CDR2 from the germline V gene are MDHEN and SYDVKM. CDR3 size: 14 residues. The V gene lost 3 bases and the J gene lost 2 bases, with 8 bases spanning the gap. Written as DNA, the CDR3 is TGTGCCAGCAGTTTGAGTACTACTGGAAACACCATATATTTT. As protein: CASSLSTTGNTIYF.

The genes are TRBV12-5 and TRBJ1-6; TRBD1 matches 10 bases. Trimming removed 0 bases from V and 7 bases from J; junction bases left unmatched: 6. The CDR3 length is 17 residues. Per germline, CDR1 LGHNT and CDR2 FRNRAP. CDR3: CASGLVGGQGTNSPLHF. The CDR3 DNA reads TGTGCTAGTGGTTTGGTAGGGGGACAGGGGACGAATTCACCCCTCCACTTT.

This clone has only a few counts. The gene calls are TRBV13 and TRBJ1-2, with D possibly being TRBD1 (6 bases). Trimming took off 5 bases at V and 3 bases at J, with 10 bases between the two ends. Looked up from germline, CDR1 is PRHDT and CDR2 is FYEKMQ (reference sequence). The CDR3 sequence is 13 residues long. In DNA form, the CDR3 reads TGTGCCAGCAGCATGGACAGAGACTATGGCTACACCTTC. Translated: CASSMDRDYGYTF. Variable domain in full (rest from reference TRBV13 and TRBJ1-2): AAGVIQSPRHLIKEKRETATLKCYPIPRHDTVYWYQQGPGQDPQFLISFYEKMQSDKGSIPDRFSAQQFSDYHSELNMSSLELGDSALYFCASSMDRDYGYTFGSGTRLTVV.

This chain links TRBV29-1 with TRBJ2-3, with 10 bases fitting TRBD1. The CDR3 loop spans 13 amino acids. V trimming: 3 bases; J trimming: 4 bases; junction bases outside the gene matches: 1. Germline V gene sequence: CDR1 SQVTM, CDR2 ANQGSEA. The chain's CDR3 is CSVDDRGPDTQYF. The CDR3, as DNA: TGCAGCGTTGACGACAGGGGGCCAGATACGCAGTATTTT.

This chain connects TRBV5-5 to TRBJ1-2; D not resolved. The V gene lost 2 bases and the J gene lost 7 bases, with 15 bases spanning the gap. The CDR3 spans 14 residues. The germline gives CDR1 SGHKS, CDR2 YYEKEE (reference sequence). The CDR3 DNA reads as TGTGCCAGCAGCTTTGAAATAACAGTCGGTGGCTACACCTTC. Protein: CASSFEITVGGYTF.

This clone was detected once. This chain links TRBV19 with TRBJ1-2; TRBD1 matches 9 bases. J was trimmed by 0 bases and V by 9 bases; bases with no gene match: 8. The CDR3 length is 15 residues. Looked up from germline, CDR1 is LNHDA and CDR2 is SQIVND (reference sequence). CDR3 amino acids: CASTGTGPSNYGYTF. CDR3 coding DNA: TGTGCCAGCACCGGGACAGGGCCCTCTAACTATGGCTACACCTTC.

The CDR3 coding sequence is TGTGCCAGCAGCGTAGTGGGGACTAGCGGGCCTCAAGAGACCCAGTACTTC. Residues: CASSVVGTSGPQETQYF. The chain has TRBV9 and TRBJ2-5; TRBD2 matches 12 bases. The length of the CDR3 is 17 residues. J was trimmed by 2 bases and V by 0 bases; bases with no gene match: 5. Germline V gene lookup returns CDR1 SGDLS and CDR2 YYNGEE.

V usage is TRBV5-1 and J usage is TRBJ2-1; 8 bases agree with TRBD2. The CDR3 spans 17 residues. V shed 4 bases and J 4 bases; nucleotides not matched to a gene: 13. From germline, CDR1 is SGHRS and CDR2 YFSETQ. The CDR3 is CASSELAVGDRYNEQFF. As DNA, the CDR3 is TGCGCCAGCAGCGAACTAGCGGTCGGAGATAGGTACAATGAGCAGTTCTTC.

The chain employs TRBV10-3 and TRBJ2-1; D is undetermined. V lost 5 bases to trimming and J lost 0 bases, with 8 bases between them. The CDR3 spans 14 residues. Germline values: CDR1 ENHRY, CDR2 SYGVKD. This CDR3 reads CAISNKSSYNEQFF. CDR3 nucleotide sequence: TGTGCCATCAGTAACAAGAGCTCCTACAATGAGCAGTTCTTC.

The J gene is TRBJ2-6, the V gene TRBV14, with TRBD1 identical over 9 bases. This CDR3 has 15 amino acids. Germline V gene lookup returns CDR1 SGHDN and CDR2 FVKESK. Trimming at V came to 4 bases and at J to 2 bases, leaving 0 bases not matched to a gene. As DNA, the CDR3 is TGTGCCAGCAGCCGACAGGGGGCTGGGGCCAACGTCCTGACTTTC. Translating gives CASSRQGAGANVLTF.

The chain has TRBV25-1 and TRBJ1-4, with D maybe TRBD1 (5 bases). Trimming stripped 4 bases from V and 8 bases from J, with 17 bases between. The CDR3 is made up of 15 amino acids. Germline V CDR1 and CDR2: MGHDK, SYGVNS. The CDR3 loop is CASSGVRRGSEKLFF. CDR3 DNA sequence: TGTGCCAGCAGTGGGGTTCGGAGGGGATCGGAAAAACTGTTTTTT.

This sequence joins TRBV4-3 and TRBJ2-2; 7 bases are shared with TRBD2. Germline lookup yields CDR1 LGHNA and CDR2 YSLEER. With V trimmed by 4 bases and J by 1 base, 3 bases remained unmatched. CDR3 size: 15 residues. As DNA, the CDR3 is TGCGCCAGCAGCCCTTTAGCGGGGAACACCGGGGAGCTGTTTTTT. Translating gives CASSPLAGNTGELFF.

V is TRBV10-3 and J is TRBJ1-1, with 8 bases that match TRBD1. Germline V CDR1 and CDR2: ENHRY, SYGVKD. CDR3 length: 15 residues. J was trimmed by 3 bases and V by 4 bases; bases with no gene match: 7. In DNA form, the CDR3 reads TGTGCCATCAGTGTAGACAGGGGCCAGGACACTGAAGCTTTCTTT. Its translation: CAISVDRGQDTEAFF.

The V gene is TRBV5-4, the J gene TRBJ2-3, with D perhaps given as TRBD1 or TRBD2 (5 bases each). Germline CDR1 SGHNT, CDR2 YYREEE (reference sequence). The V end lost 5 bases, the J end lost 6 bases, and 25 bases lay between the germline ends. This CDR3 contains 17 residues. The CDR3 nucleotides read TGTGCCAGCAGGACGAGCGTGGGGGAGATAGTTCAGGATACGCAGTATTTT. Translated, it gives CASRTSVGEIVQDTQYF.

The chain carries TRBV11-2 and TRBJ1-2; 12 bases map to TRBD1. From germline, CDR1 is SGHAT and CDR2 FQNNGV. V shed 5 bases, J shed 4 bases, and the junction held 11 bases outside the gene matches. The CDR3 runs 17 residues. CDR3 DNA: TGTGCCAGCAGCCCGGGACAGGGGGCTACGGTTTTCTATGGCTACACCTTC. Translated, it gives CASSPGQGATVFYGYTF.

The V and J genes are TRBV30 and TRBJ1-2; a possible D gene is TRBD1 (5 bases). CDR3 length: 13 amino acids. Trimming removed 1 base from V and 4 bases from J, with 10 bases in between. Germline lookup yields CDR1 GTSNPN and CDR2 SVGIG (reference sequence). The CDR3 region has the DNA TGTGCCTGGAGTGAAAAGGGGCTCTATGGCTACACCTTC. This sequence encodes CAWSEKGLYGYTF.

V and J are TRBV19 and TRBJ2-1; D is ambiguous. Germline V gene data show CDR1 as LNHDA and CDR2 as SQIVND (reference sequence). This CDR3 has 14 residues. The V end lost 3 bases, the J end lost 5 bases, and 11 bases lay between the germline ends. The CDR3 DNA reads TGTGCCAGTAGTATTATCACAGTTAACAATGAGCAGTTCTTC. Amino acid sequence: CASSIITVNNEQFF.

The rearrangement links TRBV10-2 to TRBJ2-1, with 8 bases that match TRBD2. V was clipped by 5 bases and J by 7 bases; unmatched bases: 7. CDR1 is WSHSY and CDR2 is SAAADI in the germline V gene. This CDR3 has 14 residues. CDR3: CASSSGSMPNEQFF. The CDR3 bases are TGCGCCAGCAGTAGCGGGAGTATGCCTAATGAGCAGTTCTTC.

V and J are TRBV6-1 and TRBJ2-5; D is possibly TRBD1 (6 bases). V was trimmed by 5 bases and J by 8 bases, leaving 18 bases between them. The CDR3 has 14 residues. The germline CDR1 and CDR2 sequences are MNHNS and SASEGT. The CDR3 reads CASSFTGTPPTQYF. In nucleotides, the CDR3 is TGTGCCAGCAGTTTTACAGGGACCCCCCCAACCCAGTACTTC.

The chain recombines TRBV11-3 with TRBJ2-7, with D perhaps TRBD1 (6 bases). The V gene's germline CDR1 is SGHNT and CDR2 YENEEA. Trimming pared 5 bases from V and 0 bases from J, leaving 20 bases between. The CDR3 is 17 amino acids. Here the CDR3 reads CASSPGVGQPSSYEQYF. In nucleotides, the CDR3 is TGTGCCAGCAGCCCGGGCGTGGGACAACCTTCCTCCTACGAGCAGTACTTC.

The chain employs TRBV10-1 and TRBJ2-1, with 8 bases matching TRBD1. Germline values: CDR1 WNHNN, CDR2 SYGVQD (reference sequence). There are 15 residues in the CDR3. Unmatched junction bases numbered 2, after V lost 2 bases and J lost 2 bases. This chain's CDR3 is CASSEGQGAYNEQFF. Here the CDR3 DNA reads TGCGCCAGCAGTGAGGGACAGGGCGCCTACAATGAGCAGTTCTTC.

The rearrangement joins TRBV10-3 to TRBJ2-2; no clear D. The V end lost 3 bases, the J end lost 5 bases, and 4 bases lay between the germline ends. The CDR3 covers 12 residues. Per the germline V gene, CDR1 is ENHRY and CDR2 is SYGVKD. The CDR3, as DNA: TGTGCCATCAGTGATGGGACCGGGGAGCTGTTTTTT. Translated, it gives CAISDGTGELFF.

A note on this clone: Different DNA sequences within this sample yield the same CDR3. The chain uses TRBV7-9 and TRBJ2-2, with 7 bases matching TRBD1. CDR1 is SEHNR, CDR2 FQNEAQ, per germline (reference sequence). The CDR3 loop spans 15 amino acids. J was trimmed by 3 bases and V by 1 base; bases with no gene match: 2. The chain's CDR3 is CASSLGQGDTGELFF. The CDR3 bases are TGTGCCAGCAGCTTAGGACAGGGAGACACCGGGGAGCTGTTTTTT.

This chain links TRBV29-1 with TRBJ2-7; D is uncertain. The CDR3 sequence is 12 residues long. Per the germline V gene, CDR1 is SQVTM and CDR2 is ANQGSEA. Trimming pared 4 bases from V and 5 bases from J, leaving 12 bases between. The chain's CDR3 is CSVVLVSHEQYF. The CDR3, as DNA: TGCAGCGTTGTCCTCGTATCCCACGAGCAGTACTTC.